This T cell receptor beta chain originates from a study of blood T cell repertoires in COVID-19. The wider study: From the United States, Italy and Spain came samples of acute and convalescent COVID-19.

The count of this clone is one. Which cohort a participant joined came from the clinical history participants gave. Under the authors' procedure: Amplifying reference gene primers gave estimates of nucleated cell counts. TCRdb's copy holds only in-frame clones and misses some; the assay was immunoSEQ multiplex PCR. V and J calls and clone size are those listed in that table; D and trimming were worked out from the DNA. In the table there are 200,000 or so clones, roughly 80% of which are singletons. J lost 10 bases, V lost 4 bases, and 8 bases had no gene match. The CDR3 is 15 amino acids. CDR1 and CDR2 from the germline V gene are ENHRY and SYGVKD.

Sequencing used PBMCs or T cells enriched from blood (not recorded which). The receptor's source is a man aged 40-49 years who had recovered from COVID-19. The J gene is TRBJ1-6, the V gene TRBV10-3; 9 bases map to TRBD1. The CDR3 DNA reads TGTGCCATCAGTGGACCGGGACAGGGCCAATCACCCCTCCACTTT. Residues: CAISGPGQGQSPLHF.